The clone carrying this T cell receptor beta chain turned up a few times. Its specificity is unknown. Germline V gene sequence: CDR1 SGHRS, CDR2 YFSETQ. The CDR3 length is 15 residues. Trimming at V came to 0 bases and at J to 8 bases, leaving 6 bases not matched to a gene. The record originates from a study of T cells in Graves' hyperthyroidism and ophthalmopathy. Study observations and caveats: Among clonotypes expanded in thyroid above 0.001, most were also found in blood. A model built on 13 V-J features separated ophthalmopathy from stable hyperthyroidism.

The CDR3 regions of TCR beta were amplified from RNA transcripts. A set of HTBI primers served as the primers for a first-round RT-PCR of the TCR CDR3. TCRdb analysed the multiplex PCR reads with MiXCR anew, one entry per CDR3 protein. Here the sample spans around 490,000 distinct CDR3 sequences, about 20% being singletons. The TCR was taken from a man aged 35 to 55 with Graves' ophthalmopathy. Sequenced: blood. The rearrangement uses TRBV5-1 and TRBJ1-4, with 8 nucleotides matching TRBD1. The CDR3 region is CASSLGGQGGEKLFF. The CDR3 DNA sequence: TGCGCCAGCAGCTTGGGTGGACAGGGAGGGGAAAAACTGTTTTTT.